One sample yielded the 30 T cell receptor beta chains listed below, sequenced in a study of blood T cells in healthy people across ages. Primers used in a second PCR of about 7 to 12 cycles were a sample-barcoded 5' primer and a J-beta primer mix. Using its own MiXCR run on the 5' RACE reads, TCRdb lists one record per CDR3 protein. The profile shows 870,000 or so distinct CDR3 sequences, 25% to 35% of them singletons. Sequenced sample: blood. The receptors were sampled from a woman at least 80 years old in good health.

The chain is built from TRBV10-3 and TRBJ2-2, with 9 bases matching TRBD2. V dropped 6 bases and J dropped 4; count of bases not matched to a gene: 6. Per germline, CDR1 ENHRY and CDR2 SYGVKD. The CDR3 consists of 15 residues. The CDR3 region is CAISAQLAGTGELFF. CDR3 coding DNA: TGTGCCATCAGCGCACAACTAGCGGGCACCGGGGAGCTGTTTTTT.

Only a few counts were recorded for this clonotype. The chain employs TRBV3-1 and TRBJ1-2; a possible D gene is TRBD1 (6 bases). V was trimmed by 6 bases and J by 7 bases, leaving 9 bases between them. The CDR3 totals 11 residues. Germline CDR1 LGHDT, CDR2 YNNKEL (reference sequence). This CDR3 is CASRQGGGYTF. The CDR3 DNA reads as TGTGCCAGCAGACAGGGTGGTGGCTACACCTTC.

The chain is built from TRBV7-8 and TRBJ2-7, with D perhaps matching TRBD2 (5 bases). Trimming left V 3 bases short and J 6 bases short, with 12 bases between. Germline V gene data show CDR1 as SGHVS and CDR2 as FQNEAQ. The CDR3 has 13 amino acids. Here the CDR3 reads CASSFRGLGEQYF. CDR3 coding DNA: TGTGCCAGCAGCTTTCGCGGGCTAGGCGAGCAGTACTTC. Together with reference TRBV7-8 and TRBJ2-7, the CDR3 gives the full variable domain: GAGVSQSPRYKVAKRGQDVALRCDPISGHVSLFWYQQALGQGPEFLTYFQNEAQLDKSGLPSDRFFAERPEGSVSTLKIQRTQQEDSAVYLCASSFRGLGEQYFGPGTRLTVT.

About this clonotype itself: This may be a read error, as it is one base from a much larger clone. This chain uses TRBV20-1 with TRBJ2-7; D unresolved. V was shortened by 4 bases and J by 4 bases, with 11 bases between the two germline ends. The CDR3 covers 12 residues. CDR1 and CDR2 (germline): DFQATT, SNEGSKA (reference sequence). The CDR3 loop reads CSATPTDYEQYF. CDR3 in DNA: TGCAGTGCTACTCCCACAGATTACGAGCAGTACTTC.

This clonotype was seen repeatedly, ten times or more. The chain uses TRBV5-1 and TRBJ2-3; TRBD1 is a possible D gene (5 bases). Trimming removed 0 bases from V and 6 bases from J, with 14 bases in between. The CDR3 is made up of 15 amino acids. Germline CDR1 SGHRS, CDR2 YFSETQ. The chain's CDR3 is CASSLGQGTTDTQYF. CDR3 DNA sequence: TGCGCCAGCAGCTTGGGCCAGGGTACTACGGATACGCAGTATTTT.

There are many counts of this clonotype. This chain uses TRBV29-1 with TRBJ2-7; 10 bases align to TRBD2. CDR3 size: 14 residues. Germline CDR1 SQVTM, CDR2 ANQGSEA. With 5 bases clipped from V and 1 base from J, the junction kept 5 bases outside the gene matches. In nucleotides, the CDR3 is TGCAGCGTTATACTAGCGGGGTATTCCTACGAGCAGTACTTC. It codes for CSVILAGYSYEQYF.

The V gene is TRBV9, the J gene TRBJ1-1, with unresolved D. Germline V CDR1 and CDR2: SGDLS, YYNGEE. The CDR3 is made up of 15 amino acids. V was cut by 0 bases and J by 0 bases, with 9 bases left in between. The CDR3 region has the DNA TGTGCCAGCAGCGTAGATTACTCAATGAACACTGAAGCTTTCTTT. It specifies CASSVDYSMNTEAFF.

The table lists this clonotype with many counts. The chain is built from TRBV28 and TRBJ1-5; 9 bases align to TRBD1. Germline values: CDR1 MDHEN, CDR2 SYDVKM. J lost 5 bases, V lost 11 bases, and 7 bases had no gene match. This CDR3 comprises 13 residues. The CDR3 spells CAGSTGGDQPQHF. The CDR3, as DNA: TGTGCCGGTTCGACAGGGGGAGATCAGCCCCAGCATTTT. Supplemented by reference TRBV28 and TRBJ1-5, the full variable domain reads DVKVTQSSRYLVKRTGEKVFLECVQDMDHENMFWYRQDPGLGLRLIYFSYDVKMKEKGDIPEGYSVSREKKERFSLILESASTNQTSMYLCAGSTGGDQPQHFGDGTRLSIL.

This clonotype turned up a few times. The chain uses TRBV7-2 and TRBJ1-2, with TRBD1 as a possible D gene (5 bases). The CDR3 length is 13 residues. The germline V and J ends were trimmed by 4 bases and 8 bases, with 14 bases remaining between them. CDR1 and CDR2 (germline): SGHTA, FQGNSA. CDR3 region: CASSSSGQEGYTF. Written as DNA, the CDR3 is TGTGCCAGCAGCTCCTCAGGACAAGAAGGCTACACCTTC.

This clonotype was counted only a few times. A much larger clone is a single base away; this may be a read error. The chain is built from TRBV20-1 and TRBJ2-5; D uncertain. CDR1 and CDR2 from the germline V gene are DFQATT and SNEGSKA (reference sequence). The CDR3 length is 11 residues. The CDR3 spells CGARKDETQYF. The CDR3 region has the DNA TGCGGTGCTAGAAAAGACGAGACCCAGTACTTC.

A word on this clonotype: A much larger clonotype is one base distant, so this may be a read error. The chain is built from TRBV12-3 or TRBV12-4 and TRBJ2-7; D unresolved. V shed 6 bases and J shed 7 bases, with 16 bases lying between them. The length of the CDR3 is 13 residues. CDR3 amino acids: CASSYPGKLEQYF. CDR3 coding DNA: TGTGCCAGCAGCTATCCCGGCAAGCTGGAGCAGTACTTC.

This clonotype has at least ten counts. The genes are TRBV6-2 or TRBV6-3 and TRBJ2-3, with 7 positions matching TRBD1. The CDR3 has 16 amino acids. V was pared by 0 bases and J by 4 bases, with 7 bases of the junction left unmatched. Germline-derived CDR1 and CDR2 are MNHEY and SVGEGT. CDR3 DNA: TGTGCCAGCAGTTACTCCCGCAAGGGGGCTGCAGATACGCAGTATTTT. This translates into CASSYSRKGAADTQYF.

Many counts were recorded for this clonotype. The chain joins TRBV7-2 to TRBJ1-2; possibly TRBD1 for D (5 bases). There are 13 residues in the CDR3. Trimming cost V 1 base and J 6 bases, with 9 bases left between them. Germline-derived CDR1 and CDR2 are SGHTA and FQGNSA. This CDR3 is CASSLDPGNGYTF. CDR3 nucleotides: TGTGCCAGCAGCTTAGATCCAGGGAATGGCTACACCTTC.

In this sample, this clonotype turned up a few times. The J gene is TRBJ1-2, the V gene TRBV18; D unclear. Trimming pared 0 bases from V and 1 base from J, leaving 6 bases between. This CDR3 is 14 amino acids long. The germline CDR1 and CDR2 sequences are KGHSH and LQKENI. CDR3 nucleotides: TGTGCCAGCTCACCACCTATATTTAACTATGGCTACACCTTC. Its translation: CASSPPIFNYGYTF.

In this sample, this clonotype turned up once. This rearrangement joins TRBV30 to TRBJ1-5; D is perhaps TRBD1 (5 bases). The CDR3 has 17 amino acids. Germline assignment: CDR1 GTSNPN and CDR2 SVGIG (reference sequence). Between the trimmed V and J ends, which lost 5 bases and 6 bases, there was a span of 26 bases. CDR3 nucleotide sequence: TGTGCCTGGGGGTATTACGGGTCGACAGTTGATCCTCAGCCCCAGCATTTT. Translated, it gives CAWGYYGSTVDPQPQHF.

The gene calls are TRBV29-1 and TRBJ2-2; perhaps TRBD2 as D (6 bases). V lost 5 bases to trimming and J lost 4 bases, with 14 bases between them. Per the germline V gene, CDR1 is SQVTM and CDR2 is ANQGSEA. This CDR3 spans 14 amino acids. CDR3 loop: CSVPTSGLTGELFF. The CDR3 bases are TGCAGCGTTCCGACTAGTGGGCTCACCGGGGAGCTGTTTTTT.

This clonotype has a count of ten or more. The chain has TRBV6-2 or TRBV6-3 and TRBJ2-3; 9 positions agree with TRBD2. The ends lost 2 bases at V and 7 bases at J; junction bases unmatched: 10. The CDR3 is 16 amino acids. Germline V gene sequence: CDR1 MNHEY, CDR2 SVGEGT. The CDR3 region is CASSYHKSGGIYTQYF. For the CDR3, the DNA is TGTGCCAGCAGTTACCACAAAAGCGGGGGGATCTATACGCAGTATTTT.

This clonotype was counted ten times or more. The chain recombines TRBV12-3 or TRBV12-4 with TRBJ1-6, with 9 bases matching TRBD1. The trim removed 1 base at V and 7 bases at J, leaving 2 bases unmatched. The length of the CDR3 is 15 residues. The CDR3 region is CASSLEGTGNSPLHF. CDR3 sequence (DNA): TGTGCCAGCAGTTTAGAGGGGACAGGGAATTCACCCCTCCACTTT.

The V and J genes are TRBV7-6 and TRBJ2-1; possibly TRBD1 or TRBD2 for D (6 bases each). V was pared by 2 bases and J by 6 bases, with 11 bases between. From germline, CDR1 is SGHVS and CDR2 FNYEAQ. CDR3 size: 14 residues. CDR3 in amino acids: CASSLLGGGNEQFF. The DNA of the CDR3 is TGTGCCAGCAGCTTACTAGGAGGGGGCAATGAGCAGTTCTTC.

This clonotype was detected ten times or more. The chain employs TRBV12-3 or TRBV12-4 and TRBJ2-3, with 10 bases identical to TRBD2. This CDR3 region has 18 residues. The trim removed 1 base at V and 1 base at J, leaving 8 bases unmatched. CDR3 amino acids: CASSLGSGGAEGTDTQYF. The CDR3 DNA reads as TGTGCCAGCAGTTTAGGAAGCGGGGGGGCCGAGGGCACAGATACGCAGTATTTT.

The genes are TRBV28 and TRBJ2-7; D is unclear. This CDR3 is 12 amino acids long. Germline V CDR1 and CDR2: MDHEN, SYDVKM. Trimming took off 7 bases at V and 3 bases at J, with 10 bases between the two ends. This CDR3 reads CASNLSRYEQYF. The CDR3 nucleotides read TGTGCCAGCAATTTGAGCCGCTACGAGCAGTACTTC.

This clonotype was picked up a small number of times. The chain employs TRBV18 and TRBJ1-1; TRBD1 aligns across 7 bases. Germline CDR1 is KGHSH and CDR2 is LQKENI. CDR3 length: 15 amino acids. V lost 2 bases, J lost 1 base, and 4 bases stayed unmatched. The CDR3 region has the DNA TGTGCCAGCTCACCAACACAGGGGAGGAACACTGAAGCTTTCTTT. This encodes CASSPTQGRNTEAFF.

This chain uses TRBV6-2 or TRBV6-3 with TRBJ1-2, with 7 bases fitting TRBD1. CDR3 length: 12 amino acids. Per the germline V gene, CDR1 is MNHEY and CDR2 is SVGEGT. V shed 6 bases and J 8 bases; nucleotides not matched to a gene: 6. The CDR3 protein is CASSATGIGYTF. The CDR3 coding sequence is TGTGCCAGCAGCGCGACAGGGATAGGCTACACCTTC.

This clonotype was counted ten times or more. The chain joins TRBV7-2 to TRBJ1-6; 8 bases fit TRBD1. The CDR3 runs 15 residues. Trimming cost V 1 base and J 7 bases; bases outside gene matches: 3. Germline assignment: CDR1 SGHTA and CDR2 FQGNSA. Written as DNA, the CDR3 is TGTGCCAGCAGCTTAGTAACAGGGGGAAATTCACCCCTCCACTTT. Its protein product is CASSLVTGGNSPLHF.

This clonotype was counted a few times. The V call is TRBV6-2 or TRBV6-3, the J call TRBJ2-1, with TRBD2 matching 8 bases. CDR3 size: 16 residues. The trim removed 5 bases at V and 9 bases at J, leaving 15 bases unmatched. Germline V gene data show CDR1 as MNHEY and CDR2 as SVGEGT. The CDR3 spells CASSDFPGLVISEQFF. CDR3 nucleotide sequence: TGTGCCAGCAGTGACTTCCCGGGACTAGTGATCAGTGAGCAGTTCTTC.

This clonotype came up many times. The chain joins TRBV24-1 to TRBJ2-3; 9 nucleotides line up with TRBD2. Looked up from germline, CDR1 is KGHDR and CDR2 is SFDVKD. The CDR3 has 15 amino acids. V lost 3 bases to trimming and J lost 4 bases; unmatched junction nucleotides: 4. The CDR3 reads CATSDTGLAADTQYF. CDR3 nucleotide sequence: TGTGCCACCAGTGATACGGGACTAGCAGCAGATACGCAGTATTTT.

Comments on this clonotype: This may be a read error, as it is one base from a much larger clone. The rearrangement uses TRBV6-2 or TRBV6-3 and TRBJ2-1; weak D call: TRBD1 (6 bases). This CDR3 contains 14 residues. The germline V gene has CDR1 MNHEY and CDR2 SVGEGT. CDR3 sequence: CAGSSPGQHREQFF. CDR3 DNA: TGTGCCGGCAGCAGCCCGGGACAACACCGTGAGCAGTTCTTC.

The sample holds many counts of this clonotype. V gene TRBV9 combines with J gene TRBJ1-1, with 9 positions matching TRBD1. Germline V lookup: CDR1 SGDLS, CDR2 YYNGEE. This CDR3 spans 17 amino acids. The V segment lost 6 bases and the J segment 0 bases; nucleotides outside the gene matches: 12. In nucleotides, the CDR3 is TGTGCCAGCACCAAGGGCACAGGGGGCGAGATGAACACTGAAGCTTTCTTT. This sequence encodes CASTKGTGGEMNTEAFF.

About this clonotype: A read error may explain this, as a much larger clone is one base away. V is TRBV3-1 and J is TRBJ2-1, with D perhaps TRBD1 (6 bases). Trimming left V 0 bases short and J 11 bases short, with 11 bases between. This CDR3 contains 13 residues. Germline V CDR1 and CDR2: LGHDT, YNNKEL (reference sequence). DNA of the CDR3: TGTGCCAGCAGCCAAGACGATACAGGGAAGCAGTTCTTC. Protein: CASSQDDTGKQFF.

This clonotype came up many times. The chain couples TRBV20-1 to TRBJ1-2; a weak D match, TRBD1 (5 bases). Looked up from germline, CDR1 is DFQATT and CDR2 is SNEGSKA (reference sequence). This CDR3 region has 14 residues. V gave up 0 bases and J gave up 6 bases, with 14 bases separating them. CDR3: CSARDPRGVDGYTF. The CDR3 bases are TGCAGTGCTAGAGATCCAAGGGGTGTTGATGGCTACACCTTC.